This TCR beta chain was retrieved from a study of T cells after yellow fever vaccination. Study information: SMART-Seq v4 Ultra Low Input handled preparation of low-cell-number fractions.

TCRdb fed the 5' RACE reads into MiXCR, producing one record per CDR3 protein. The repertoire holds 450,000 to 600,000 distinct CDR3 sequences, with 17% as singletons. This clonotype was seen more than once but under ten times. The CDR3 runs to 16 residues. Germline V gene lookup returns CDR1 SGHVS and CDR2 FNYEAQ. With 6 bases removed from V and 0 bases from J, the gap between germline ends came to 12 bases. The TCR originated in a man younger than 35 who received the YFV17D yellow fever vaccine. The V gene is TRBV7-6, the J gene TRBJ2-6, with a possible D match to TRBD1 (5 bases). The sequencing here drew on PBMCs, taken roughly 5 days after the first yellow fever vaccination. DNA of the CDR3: TGTGCCAGCAGTAGAGGACAAACCTCTGGGGCCAACGTCCTGACTTTC. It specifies CASSRGQTSGANVLTF.